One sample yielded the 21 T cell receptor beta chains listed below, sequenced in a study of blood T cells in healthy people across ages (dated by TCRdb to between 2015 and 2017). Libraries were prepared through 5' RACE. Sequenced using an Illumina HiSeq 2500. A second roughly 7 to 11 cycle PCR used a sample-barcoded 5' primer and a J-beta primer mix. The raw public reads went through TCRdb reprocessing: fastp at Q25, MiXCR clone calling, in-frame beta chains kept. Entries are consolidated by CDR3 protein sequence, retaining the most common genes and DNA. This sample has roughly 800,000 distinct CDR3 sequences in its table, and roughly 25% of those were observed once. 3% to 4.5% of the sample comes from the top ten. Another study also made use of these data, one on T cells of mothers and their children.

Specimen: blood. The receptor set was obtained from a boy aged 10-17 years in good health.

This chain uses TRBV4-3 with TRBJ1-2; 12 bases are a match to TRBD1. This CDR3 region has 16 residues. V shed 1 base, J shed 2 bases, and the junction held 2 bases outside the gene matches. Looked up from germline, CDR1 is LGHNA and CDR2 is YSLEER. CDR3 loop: CASSQGGTGGNYGYTF. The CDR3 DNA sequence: TGCGCCAGCAGCCAAGGAGGGACAGGGGGCAACTATGGCTACACCTTC.

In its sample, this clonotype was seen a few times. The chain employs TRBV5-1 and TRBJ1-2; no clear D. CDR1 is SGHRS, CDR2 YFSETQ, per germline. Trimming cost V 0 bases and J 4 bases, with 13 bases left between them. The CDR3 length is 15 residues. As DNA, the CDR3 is TGCGCCAGCAGCTTGGAAGTCAGGTCTGTCTATGGCTACACCTTC. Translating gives CASSLEVRSVYGYTF.

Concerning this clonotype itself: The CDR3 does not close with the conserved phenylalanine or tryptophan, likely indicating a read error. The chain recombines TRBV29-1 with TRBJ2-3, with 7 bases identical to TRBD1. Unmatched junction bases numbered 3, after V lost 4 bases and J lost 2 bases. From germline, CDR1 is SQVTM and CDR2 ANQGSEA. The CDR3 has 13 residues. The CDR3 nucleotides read TGCAGCGTTGGTGGACAGGCCACAGATACGCAGTATTTG. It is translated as CSVGGQATDTQYL.

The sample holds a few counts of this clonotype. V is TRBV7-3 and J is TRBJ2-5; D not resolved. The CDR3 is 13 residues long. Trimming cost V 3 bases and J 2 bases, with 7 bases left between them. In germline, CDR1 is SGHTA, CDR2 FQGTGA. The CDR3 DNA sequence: TGTGCCAGCAGCTTTACGCGGCAAGAGACCCAGTACTTC. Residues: CASSFTRQETQYF.

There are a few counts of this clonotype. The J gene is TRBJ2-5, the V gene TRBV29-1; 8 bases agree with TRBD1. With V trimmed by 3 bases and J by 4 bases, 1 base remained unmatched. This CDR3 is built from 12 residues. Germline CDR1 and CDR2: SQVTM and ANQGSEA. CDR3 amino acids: CSVDDRGETQYF. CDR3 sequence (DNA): TGCAGCGTTGATGACAGGGGAGAGACCCAGTACTTC.

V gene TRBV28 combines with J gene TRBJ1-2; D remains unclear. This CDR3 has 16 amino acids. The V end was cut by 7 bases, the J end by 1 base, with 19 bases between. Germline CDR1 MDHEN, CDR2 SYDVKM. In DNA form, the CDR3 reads TGTGCCAGCATCCAACCCGGGCCTACAGTTAACTATGGCTACACCTTC. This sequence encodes CASIQPGPTVNYGYTF.

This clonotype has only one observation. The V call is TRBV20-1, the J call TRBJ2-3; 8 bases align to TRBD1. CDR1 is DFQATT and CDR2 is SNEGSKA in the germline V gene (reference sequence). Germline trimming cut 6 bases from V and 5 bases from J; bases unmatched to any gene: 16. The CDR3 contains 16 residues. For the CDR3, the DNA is TGCAGTGCCGCGCCCAGACAGGGGAAGGCACGAGATACGCAGTATTTT. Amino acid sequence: CSAAPRQGKARDTQYF.

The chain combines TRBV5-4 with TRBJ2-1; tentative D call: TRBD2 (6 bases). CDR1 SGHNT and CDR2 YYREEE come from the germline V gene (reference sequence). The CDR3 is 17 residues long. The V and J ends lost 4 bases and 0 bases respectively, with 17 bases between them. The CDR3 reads CASSGGMGPSSYNEQFF. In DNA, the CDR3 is TGTGCCAGCAGCGGGGGGATGGGGCCTAGCTCCTACAATGAGCAGTTCTTC. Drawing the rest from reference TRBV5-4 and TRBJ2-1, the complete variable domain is ETGVTQSPTHLIKTRGQQVTLRCSSQSGHNTVSWYQQALGQGPQFIFQYYREEENGRGNFPPRFSGLQFPNYSSELNVNALELDDSALYLCASSGGMGPSSYNEQFFGPGTRLTVL.

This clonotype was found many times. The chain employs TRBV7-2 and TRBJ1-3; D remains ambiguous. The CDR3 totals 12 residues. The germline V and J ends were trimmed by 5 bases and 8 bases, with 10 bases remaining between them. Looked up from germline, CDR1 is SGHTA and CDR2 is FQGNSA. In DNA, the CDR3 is TGTGCCAGCAGCGTAAACGGTTACACCATATATTTT. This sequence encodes CASSVNGYTIYF.

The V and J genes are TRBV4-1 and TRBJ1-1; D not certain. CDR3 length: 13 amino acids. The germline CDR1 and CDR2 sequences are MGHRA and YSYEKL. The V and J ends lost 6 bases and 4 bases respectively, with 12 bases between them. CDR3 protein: CASRSSGSTEAFF. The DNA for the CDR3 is TGCGCCAGCAGGTCATCGGGTAGCACTGAAGCTTTCTTT.

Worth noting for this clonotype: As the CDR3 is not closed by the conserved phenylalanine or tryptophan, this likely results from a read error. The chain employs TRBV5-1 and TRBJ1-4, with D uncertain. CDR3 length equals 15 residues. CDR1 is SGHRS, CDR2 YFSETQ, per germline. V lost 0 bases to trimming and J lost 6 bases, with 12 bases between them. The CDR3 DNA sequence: TGCGCCAGCAGCTTGGGGCACGCTCCGGATGAAAAACTGTTTTCT. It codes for CASSLGHAPDEKLFS.

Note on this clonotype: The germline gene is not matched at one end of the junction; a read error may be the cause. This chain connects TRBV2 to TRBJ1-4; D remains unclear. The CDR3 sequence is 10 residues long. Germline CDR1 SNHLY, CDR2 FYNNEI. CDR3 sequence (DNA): TGTGCCAGCAGTGATGAAAAACGGTTTTTT. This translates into CASSDEKRFF. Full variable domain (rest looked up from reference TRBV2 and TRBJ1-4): EPEVTQTPSHQVTQMGQEVILRCVPISNHLYFYWYRQILGQKVEFLVSFYNNEISEKSEIFDDQFSVERPDGSNFTLKIRSTKLEDSAMYFCASSDEKRFFGSGTQLSVL.

The CDR3 DNA reads as TGTGCCAGCAGCCCAACCGATGACAGGGGCAATGAGCAGTTCTTC. Its translation: CASSPTDDRGNEQFF. The rearrangement joins TRBV5-5 to TRBJ2-1; 8 nucleotides match TRBD1. Germline V gene sequence: CDR1 SGHKS, CDR2 YYEKEE (reference sequence). The CDR3 length is 15 residues. The junction had 9 bases not matched to a gene; V was cut back by 4 bases and J by 6 bases.

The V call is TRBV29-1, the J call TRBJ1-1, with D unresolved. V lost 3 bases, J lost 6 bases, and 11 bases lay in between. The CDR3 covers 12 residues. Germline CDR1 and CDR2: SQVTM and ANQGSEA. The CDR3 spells CSVEGGTAEAFF. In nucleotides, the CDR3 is TGCAGCGTTGAGGGAGGTACCGCTGAAGCTTTCTTT.

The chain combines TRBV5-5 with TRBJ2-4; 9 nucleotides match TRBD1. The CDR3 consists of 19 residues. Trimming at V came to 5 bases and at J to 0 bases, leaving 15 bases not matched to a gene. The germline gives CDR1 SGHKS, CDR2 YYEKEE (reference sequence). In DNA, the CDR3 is TGTGCCAGCAGTACTGGGACAGGGAACCCTACTATAGCCAAAAACATTCAGTACTTC. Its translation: CASSTGTGNPTIAKNIQYF.

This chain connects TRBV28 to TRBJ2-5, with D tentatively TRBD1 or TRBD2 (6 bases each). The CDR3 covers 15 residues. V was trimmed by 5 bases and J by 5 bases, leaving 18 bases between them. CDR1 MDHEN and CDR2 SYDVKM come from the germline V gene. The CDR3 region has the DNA TGTGCCAGCAGTCCCTTTGGGGGGCGGTTGGAGACCCAGTACTTC. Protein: CASSPFGGRLETQYF.

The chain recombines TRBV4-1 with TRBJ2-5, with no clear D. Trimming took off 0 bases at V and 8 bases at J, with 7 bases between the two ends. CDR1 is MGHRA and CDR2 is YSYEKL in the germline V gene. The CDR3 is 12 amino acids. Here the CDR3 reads CASSQDQVTQYF. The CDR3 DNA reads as TGCGCCAGCAGCCAAGATCAGGTTACCCAGTACTTC.

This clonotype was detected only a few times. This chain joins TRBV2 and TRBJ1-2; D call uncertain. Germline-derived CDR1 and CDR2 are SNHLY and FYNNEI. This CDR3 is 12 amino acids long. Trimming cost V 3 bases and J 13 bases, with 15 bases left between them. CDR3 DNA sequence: TGTGCCAGCAGTGAGGATCGGGGTCTTAGCACCTTC. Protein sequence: CASSEDRGLSTF.

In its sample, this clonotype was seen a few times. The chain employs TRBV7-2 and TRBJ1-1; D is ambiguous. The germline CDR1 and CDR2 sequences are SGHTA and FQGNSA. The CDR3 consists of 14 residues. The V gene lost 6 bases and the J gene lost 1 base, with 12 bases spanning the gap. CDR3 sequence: CASRGDIANTEAFF. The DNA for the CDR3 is TGTGCCAGCAGGGGAGACATCGCGAACACTGAAGCTTTCTTT. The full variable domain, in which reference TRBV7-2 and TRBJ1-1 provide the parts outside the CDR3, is GAGVSQSPSNKVTEKGKDVELRCDPISGHTALYWYRQSLGQGLEFLIYFQGNSAPDKSGLPSDRFSAERTGGSVSTLTIQRTQQEDSAVYLCASRGDIANTEAFFGQGTRLTVV.

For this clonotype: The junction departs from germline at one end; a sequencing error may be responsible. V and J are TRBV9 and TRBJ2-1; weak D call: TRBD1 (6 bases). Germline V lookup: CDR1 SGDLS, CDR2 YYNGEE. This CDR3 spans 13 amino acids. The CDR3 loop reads CASSLITGHEQFF. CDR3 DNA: TGTGCCAGCAGCCTCATAACAGGGCATGAACAGTTCTTC.

The CDR3 coding sequence is TGCAGCGTTGAGACTAGCAGGGAGACCCAGTACTTC. Translation: CSVETSRETQYF. The chain recombines TRBV29-1 with TRBJ2-5; 7 bases are shared with TRBD2. Germline V gene sequence: CDR1 SQVTM, CDR2 ANQGSEA. The CDR3 has 12 residues. After removal of 3 bases from V and 5 bases from J, the junction contained 3 bases not matched to a gene.